These T cell receptor beta chains were read from a single sample in a study of CD8 T cells in Susac syndrome. TCRdb re-analysed the immunoSEQ multiplex PCR reads in MiXCR, keeping a single row per CDR3 protein. In the table there are approximately 270,000 distinct CDR3 sequences, roughly 93% of which are singletons. The sequencing sample was made of CD4+ T cells from PBMCs. These receptors were taken from a human donor with multiple sclerosis. Both conserved end residues are part of each CDR3. The D gene is left open where the match is weak.

j_call: TRBJ1-1
d_call: -
v_call: TRBV5-6
cdr3_aa: CASSWGGVAEAFF
cdr3_nt: TGTGCCAGCAGCTGGGGAGGGGTTGCTGAAGCTTTCTTT

j_call: TRBJ2-7
d_call: -
v_call: TRBV3-1
cdr3_aa: CASSQGDVIYEQYF
cdr3_nt: TGTGCCAGCAGCCAAGGGGACGTCATCTACGAGCAGTACTTC

j_call: TRBJ1-5
d_call: -
v_call: TRBV12-3/TRBV12-4
cdr3_aa: CASSFTGNQPQHF
cdr3_nt: TGTGCCAGCAGTTTTACGGGCAATCAGCCCCAGCATTTT

j_call: TRBJ2-1
d_call: -
v_call: TRBV12-5
cdr3_aa: CASGLVIRPASNEQFF
cdr3_nt: TGTGCTAGTGGTTTGGTGATCAGACCCGCTAGTAATGAGCAGTTCTTC

j_call: TRBJ1-5
d_call: -
v_call: TRBV7-9
cdr3_aa: CASSLVGGYQPQHF
cdr3_nt: TGTGCCAGCAGCTTAGTCGGGGGGTATCAGCCCCAGCATTTT

j_call: TRBJ1-2
d_call: -
v_call: TRBV10-2
cdr3_aa: CASGDDYGYTF
cdr3_nt: TGCGCCAGCGGGGATGACTATGGCTACACCTTC

j_call: TRBJ2-7
d_call: -
v_call: TRBV20-1
cdr3_aa: CSAPLGAYEQYF
cdr3_nt: TGCAGTGCTCCCTTGGGGGCCTACGAGCAGTACTTC

j_call: TRBJ1-1
d_call: -
v_call: TRBV12-3/TRBV12-4
cdr3_aa: CASSLRGGTEAFF
cdr3_nt: TGTGCCAGCAGTTTAAGAGGGGGCACTGAAGCTTTCTTT

j_call: TRBJ2-2
d_call: -
v_call: TRBV9
cdr3_aa: CASSTAQRSWANTGELFF
cdr3_nt: TGTGCCAGCAGCACGGCACAGCGATCTTGGGCGAACACCGGGGAGCTGTTTTTT

j_call: TRBJ2-2
d_call: -
v_call: TRBV5-1
cdr3_aa: CASSVDGTGELFF
cdr3_nt: TGCGCCAGCAGCGTGGACGGCACCGGGGAGCTGTTTTTT

j_call: TRBJ2-7
d_call: TRBD2
v_call: TRBV12-3/TRBV12-4
cdr3_aa: CASSSGGLIGGEQYF
cdr3_nt: TGTGCCAGCAGTTCCGGGGGTCTGATCGGGGGGGAGCAGTACTTC

j_call: TRBJ1-2
d_call: TRBD1
v_call: TRBV20-1
cdr3_aa: CSARDKSGGEYGYTF
cdr3_nt: TGCAGTGCTAGAGATAAATCAGGGGGGGAATATGGCTACACCTTC

j_call: TRBJ1-4
d_call: TRBD1
v_call: TRBV5-1
cdr3_aa: CASSMGQGNEKLFF
cdr3_nt: TGCGCCAGCAGCATGGGACAGGGAAATGAAAAACTGTTTTTT

j_call: TRBJ1-4
d_call: -
v_call: TRBV12-3/TRBV12-4
cdr3_aa: CASSFGPTNEKLFF
cdr3_nt: TGTGCCAGCAGTTTTGGGCCAACTAATGAAAAACTGTTTTTT

j_call: TRBJ1-1
d_call: -
v_call: TRBV9
cdr3_aa: CASSADQVVGTEAFF
cdr3_nt: TGTGCCAGCAGCGCCGATCAGGTCGTAGGGACTGAAGCTTTCTTT

j_call: TRBJ2-3
d_call: TRBD1
v_call: TRBV6-5
cdr3_aa: CASRRTGVDTQYF
cdr3_nt: TGTGCCAGCAGGCGGACAGGGGTGGATACGCAGTATTTT

j_call: TRBJ2-1
d_call: TRBD2
v_call: TRBV24-1
cdr3_aa: CATSVLAGGVNEQFF
cdr3_nt: TGTGCCACCAGTGTTTTAGCGGGAGGGGTTAATGAGCAGTTCTTC

j_call: TRBJ2-7
d_call: -
v_call: TRBV6-5
cdr3_aa: CASSSLTGNYEQYF
cdr3_nt: TGTGCCAGCAGCTCCCTGACAGGAAACTACGAGCAGTACTTC

j_call: TRBJ1-3
d_call: -
v_call: TRBV11-2
cdr3_aa: CASSTLRSGNTIYF
cdr3_nt: TGTGCCAGCAGCACCCTTCGCTCTGGAAACACCATATATTTT

j_call: TRBJ2-5
d_call: -
v_call: TRBV9
cdr3_aa: CASSVFPTGGHQGQETQYF
cdr3_nt: TGTGCCAGCAGCGTATTCCCCACGGGGGGACACCAGGGGCAAGAGACCCAGTACTTC

j_call: TRBJ2-5
d_call: -
v_call: TRBV2
cdr3_aa: CASSEANKSQYF
cdr3_nt: TGTGCCAGCAGTGAAGCAAACAAGTCCCAGTACTTC

j_call: TRBJ2-3
d_call: TRBD2
v_call: TRBV6-1
cdr3_aa: CASGRGLRAGVADTQYF
cdr3_nt: TGTGCCAGCGGGAGGGGCCTTAGAGCGGGGGTGGCAGATACGCAGTATTTT

j_call: TRBJ2-3
d_call: -
v_call: TRBV12-3/TRBV12-4
cdr3_aa: CASTLSLRTVPSTDTQYF
cdr3_nt: TGTGCCAGCACTCTCTCCCTACGGACAGTCCCTAGCACAGATACGCAGTATTTT

j_call: TRBJ1-6
d_call: TRBD1
v_call: TRBV3-1
cdr3_aa: CASRQTGKTSPLHF
cdr3_nt: TGTGCCAGCAGGCAGACAGGGAAGACATCACCCCTCCACTTT

j_call: TRBJ1-1
d_call: TRBD1
v_call: TRBV29-1
cdr3_aa: CSVVWTGRGSTEAFF
cdr3_nt: TGCAGCGTTGTATGGACAGGCCGCGGGAGCACTGAAGCTTTCTTT

j_call: TRBJ1-3
d_call: -
v_call: TRBV27
cdr3_aa: CASSPGPSGTGNTIYF
cdr3_nt: TGTGCCAGCAGTCCAGGACCATCAGGGACTGGAAACACCATATATTTT

j_call: TRBJ2-7
d_call: -
v_call: TRBV28
cdr3_aa: CASSFSSPRREQYF
cdr3_nt: TGTGCCAGCAGTTTTTCCTCTCCTCGGCGCGAGCAGTACTTC

j_call: TRBJ1-2
d_call: -
v_call: TRBV30
cdr3_aa: CAWSVLTGSSYGYTF
cdr3_nt: TGTGCCTGGAGTGTATTAACAGGGTCAAGCTATGGCTACACCTTC